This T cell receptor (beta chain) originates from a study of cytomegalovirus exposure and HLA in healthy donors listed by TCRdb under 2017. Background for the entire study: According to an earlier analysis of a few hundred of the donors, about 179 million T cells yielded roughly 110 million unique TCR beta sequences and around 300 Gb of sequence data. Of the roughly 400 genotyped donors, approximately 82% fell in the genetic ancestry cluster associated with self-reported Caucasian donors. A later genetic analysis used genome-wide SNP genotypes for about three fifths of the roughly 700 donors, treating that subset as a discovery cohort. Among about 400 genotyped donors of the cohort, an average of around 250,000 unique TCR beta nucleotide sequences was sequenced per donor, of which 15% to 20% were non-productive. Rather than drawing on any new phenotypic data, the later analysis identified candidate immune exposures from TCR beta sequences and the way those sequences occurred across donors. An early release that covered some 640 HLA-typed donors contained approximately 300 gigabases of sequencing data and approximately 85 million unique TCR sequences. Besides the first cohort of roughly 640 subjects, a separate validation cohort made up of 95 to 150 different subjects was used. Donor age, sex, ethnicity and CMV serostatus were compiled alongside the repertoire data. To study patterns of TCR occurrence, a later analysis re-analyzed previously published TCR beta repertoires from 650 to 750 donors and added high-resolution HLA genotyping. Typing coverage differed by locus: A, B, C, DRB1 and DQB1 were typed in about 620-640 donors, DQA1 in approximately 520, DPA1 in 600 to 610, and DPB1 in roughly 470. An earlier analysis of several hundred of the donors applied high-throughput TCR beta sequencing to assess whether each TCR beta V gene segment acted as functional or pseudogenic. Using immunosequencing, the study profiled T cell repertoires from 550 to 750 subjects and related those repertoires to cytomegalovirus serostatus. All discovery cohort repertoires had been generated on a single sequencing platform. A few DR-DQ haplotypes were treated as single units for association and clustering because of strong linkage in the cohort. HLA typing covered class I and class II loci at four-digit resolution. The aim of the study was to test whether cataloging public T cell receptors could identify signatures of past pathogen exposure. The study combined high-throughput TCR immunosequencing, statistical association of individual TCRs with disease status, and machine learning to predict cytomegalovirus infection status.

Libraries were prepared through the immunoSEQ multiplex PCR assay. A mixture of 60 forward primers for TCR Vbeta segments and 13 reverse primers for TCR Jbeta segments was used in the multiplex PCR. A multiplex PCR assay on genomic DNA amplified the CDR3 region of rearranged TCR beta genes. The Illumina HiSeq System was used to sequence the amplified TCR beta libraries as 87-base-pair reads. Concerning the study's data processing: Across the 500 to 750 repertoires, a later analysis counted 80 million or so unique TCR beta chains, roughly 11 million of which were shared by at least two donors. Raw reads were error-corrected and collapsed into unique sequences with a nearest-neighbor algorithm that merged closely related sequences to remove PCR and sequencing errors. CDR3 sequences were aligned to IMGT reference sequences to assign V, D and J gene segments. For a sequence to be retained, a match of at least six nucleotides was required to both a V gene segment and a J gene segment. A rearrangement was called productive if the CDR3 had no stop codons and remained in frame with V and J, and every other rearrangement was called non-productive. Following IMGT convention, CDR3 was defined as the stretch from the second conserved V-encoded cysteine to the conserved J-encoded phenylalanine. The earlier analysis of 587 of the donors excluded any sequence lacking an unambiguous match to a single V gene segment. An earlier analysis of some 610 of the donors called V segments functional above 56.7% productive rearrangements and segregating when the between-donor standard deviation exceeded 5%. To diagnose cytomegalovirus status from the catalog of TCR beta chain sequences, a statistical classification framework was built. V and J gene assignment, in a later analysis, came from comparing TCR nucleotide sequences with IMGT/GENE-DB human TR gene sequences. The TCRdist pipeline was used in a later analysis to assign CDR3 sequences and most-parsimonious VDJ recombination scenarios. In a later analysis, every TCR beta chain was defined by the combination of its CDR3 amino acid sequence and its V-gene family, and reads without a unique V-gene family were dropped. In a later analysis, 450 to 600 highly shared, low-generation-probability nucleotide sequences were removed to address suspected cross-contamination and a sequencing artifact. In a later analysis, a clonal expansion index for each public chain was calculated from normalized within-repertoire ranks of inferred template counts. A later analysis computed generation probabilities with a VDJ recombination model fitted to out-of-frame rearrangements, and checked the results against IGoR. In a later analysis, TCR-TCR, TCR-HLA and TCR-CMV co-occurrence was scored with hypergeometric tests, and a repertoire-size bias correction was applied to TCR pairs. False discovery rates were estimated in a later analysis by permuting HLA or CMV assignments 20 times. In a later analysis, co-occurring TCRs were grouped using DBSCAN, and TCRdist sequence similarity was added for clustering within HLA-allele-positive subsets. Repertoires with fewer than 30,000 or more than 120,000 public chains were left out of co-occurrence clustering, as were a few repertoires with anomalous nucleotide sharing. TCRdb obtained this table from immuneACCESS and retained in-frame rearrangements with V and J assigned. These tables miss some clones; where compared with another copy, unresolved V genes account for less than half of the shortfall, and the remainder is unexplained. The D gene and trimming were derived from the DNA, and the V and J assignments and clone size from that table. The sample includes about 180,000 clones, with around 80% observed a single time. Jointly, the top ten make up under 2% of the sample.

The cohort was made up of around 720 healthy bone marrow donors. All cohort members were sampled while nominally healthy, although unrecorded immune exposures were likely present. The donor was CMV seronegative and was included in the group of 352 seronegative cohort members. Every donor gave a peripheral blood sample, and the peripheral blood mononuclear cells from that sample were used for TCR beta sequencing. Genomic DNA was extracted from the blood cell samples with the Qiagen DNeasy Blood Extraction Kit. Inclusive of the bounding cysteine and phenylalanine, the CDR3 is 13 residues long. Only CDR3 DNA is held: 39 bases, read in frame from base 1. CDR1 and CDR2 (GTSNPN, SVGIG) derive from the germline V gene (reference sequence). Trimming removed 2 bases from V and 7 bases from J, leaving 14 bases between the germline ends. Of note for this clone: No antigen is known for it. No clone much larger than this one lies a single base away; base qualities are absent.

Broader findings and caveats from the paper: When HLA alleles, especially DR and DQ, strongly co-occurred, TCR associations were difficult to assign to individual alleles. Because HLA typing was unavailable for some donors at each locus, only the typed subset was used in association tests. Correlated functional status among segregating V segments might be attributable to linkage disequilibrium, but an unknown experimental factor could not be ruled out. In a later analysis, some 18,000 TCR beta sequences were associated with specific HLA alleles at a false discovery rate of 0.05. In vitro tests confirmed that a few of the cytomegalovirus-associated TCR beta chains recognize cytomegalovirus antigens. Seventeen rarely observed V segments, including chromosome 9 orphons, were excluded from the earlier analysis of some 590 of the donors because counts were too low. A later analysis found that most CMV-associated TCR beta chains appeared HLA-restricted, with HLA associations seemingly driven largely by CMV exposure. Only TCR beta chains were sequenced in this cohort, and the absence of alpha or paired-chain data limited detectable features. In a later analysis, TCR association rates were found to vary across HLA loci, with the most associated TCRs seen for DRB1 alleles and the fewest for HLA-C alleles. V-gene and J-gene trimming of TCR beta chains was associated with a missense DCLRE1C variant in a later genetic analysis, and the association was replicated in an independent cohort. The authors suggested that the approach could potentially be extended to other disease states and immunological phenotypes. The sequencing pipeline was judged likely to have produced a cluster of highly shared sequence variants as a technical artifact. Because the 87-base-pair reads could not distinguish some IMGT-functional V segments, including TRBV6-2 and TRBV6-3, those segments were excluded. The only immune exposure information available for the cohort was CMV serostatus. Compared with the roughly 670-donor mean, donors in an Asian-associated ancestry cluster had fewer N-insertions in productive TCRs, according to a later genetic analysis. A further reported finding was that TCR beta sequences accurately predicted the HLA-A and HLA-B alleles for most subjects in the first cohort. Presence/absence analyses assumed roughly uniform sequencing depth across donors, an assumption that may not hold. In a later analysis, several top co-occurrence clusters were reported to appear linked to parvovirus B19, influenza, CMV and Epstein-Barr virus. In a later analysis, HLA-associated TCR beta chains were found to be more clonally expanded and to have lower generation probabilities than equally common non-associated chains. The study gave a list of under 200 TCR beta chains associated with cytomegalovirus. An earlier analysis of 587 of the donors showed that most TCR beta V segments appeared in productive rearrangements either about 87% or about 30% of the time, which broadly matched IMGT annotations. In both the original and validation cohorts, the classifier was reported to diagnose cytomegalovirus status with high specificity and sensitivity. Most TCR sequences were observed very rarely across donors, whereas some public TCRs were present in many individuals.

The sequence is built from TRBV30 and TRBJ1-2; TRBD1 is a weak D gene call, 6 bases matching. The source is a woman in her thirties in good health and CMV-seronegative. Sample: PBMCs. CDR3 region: CAWSKAPGAGYTF. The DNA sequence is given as TGTGCCTGGAGTAAGGCCCCAGGGGCTGGCTACACCTTC.